Each of the 10 T cell receptor beta chains below was sequenced from the same sample in a study of blood T cell repertoires in COVID-19. Clones were sequenced by immunoSEQ multiplex PCR, and TCRdb holds only the in-frame ones, with some missing. Counted here are about 220,000 clones, roughly four fifths occurring once; the ten biggest clones make up 1.3%. The sequenced sample consisted of PBMCs or T cells enriched from blood (not recorded which). These receptors all stem from a woman between 40 and 50 years old with acute COVID-19.

The J gene is TRBJ1-4, the V gene TRBV28, with D possibly matching TRBD1 (6 bases). Per germline, CDR1 MDHEN and CDR2 SYDVKM. V shed 5 bases and J shed 7 bases, with 20 bases lying between them. The CDR3 totals 16 residues. The CDR3 loop is CASSPSSGAQGEKLFF. Here the CDR3 DNA reads TGTGCCAGCAGTCCTTCGTCAGGGGCACAGGGTGAAAAACTGTTTTTT.

This clone was observed at least ten times. The chain employs TRBV19 and TRBJ1-4; D not certain. V lost 7 bases and J lost 0, with 12 bases in between. This CDR3 contains 15 residues. Per the germline V gene, CDR1 is LNHDA and CDR2 is SQIVND (reference sequence). CDR3 in amino acids: CASKAVTSTNEKLFF. Written as DNA, the CDR3 is TGTGCCAGTAAGGCGGTTACGTCAACTAATGAAAAACTGTTTTTT.

This clone showed up just a few times. CDR3 nucleotide sequence: TGTGCCATCAGATCCAGCTCCCTGGAGAATTCACCCCTCCACTTT. As protein: CAIRSSSLENSPLHF. J is TRBJ1-6 and V is TRBV10-3, with D unclear. The CDR3 contains 15 residues. Germline CDR1 and CDR2: ENHRY and SYGVKD. Trimming removed 6 bases from V and 7 bases from J, with 16 bases in between.

The V and J genes are TRBV10-3 and TRBJ2-5; tentatively, D is TRBD1 (5 bases). Germline V CDR1 and CDR2: ENHRY, SYGVKD. The CDR3 totals 13 residues. Trimming cost V 1 base and J 5 bases, with 8 bases left between them. The chain's CDR3 is CAISEYPGETQYF. The CDR3 DNA is TGTGCCATCAGTGAGTACCCAGGGGAGACCCAGTACTTC.

This clone appeared once. The chain has TRBV29-1 and TRBJ2-7; 13 bases line up with TRBD2. CDR1 is SQVTM, CDR2 ANQGSEA, per germline. The CDR3 has 14 residues. V was clipped by 7 bases and J by 1 base; unmatched bases: 4. The CDR3 DNA follows: TGCAGCGCTCGGACTAGCGGGGGATCCTACGAGCAGTACTTC. Translating gives CSARTSGGSYEQYF.

The chain employs TRBV30 and TRBJ1-1, with TRBD1 matching over 7 bases. The length of the CDR3 is 14 residues. V shed 4 bases, J shed 3 bases, and the junction held 8 bases outside the gene matches. Germline V lookup: CDR1 GTSNPN, CDR2 SVGIG (reference sequence). CDR3 sequence: CAWTRDRAYTEAFF. DNA of the CDR3: TGTGCCTGGACCAGAGACAGGGCTTACACTGAAGCTTTCTTT. Full variable domain (missing parts from reference TRBV30 and TRBJ1-1): SQTIHQWPATLVQPVGSPLSLECTVEGTSNPNLYWYRQAAGRGLQLLFYSVGIGQISSEVPQNLSASRPQDRQFILSSKKLLLSDSGFYLCAWTRDRAYTEAFFGQGTRLTVV.

The chain couples TRBV6-5 to TRBJ1-6, with D maybe TRBD1 (5 bases). The CDR3 has 15 amino acids. The V end was cut by 6 bases, the J end by 4 bases, with 13 bases between. Germline CDR1 MNHEY, CDR2 SVGAGI. The CDR3, as DNA: TGTGCCAGCAGCCTGACAGAGACTTATAATTCACCCCTCCACTTT. Translation: CASSLTETYNSPLHF.

The chain links TRBV15 to TRBJ1-1; TRBD1 might be the D (6 bases). The V and J ends lost 6 bases and 4 bases respectively, with 12 bases between them. CDR3 length: 13 amino acids. Germline CDR1 reads LNHNV; CDR2 reads YYDKDF (reference sequence). CDR3 in amino acids: CATRIQGSTEAFF. As DNA, the CDR3 is TGTGCCACCAGGATACAGGGAAGCACTGAAGCTTTCTTT.

The CDR3 bases are TGTGCCAGCAGCGTCGACAGGGCAGGGGAGCTGTTTTTT. Amino acid sequence: CASSVDRAGELFF. This chain connects TRBV7-2 to TRBJ2-2, with 7 bases that match TRBD1. Germline V lookup: CDR1 SGHTA, CDR2 FQGNSA. The CDR3 loop spans 13 amino acids. Trimming cost V 5 bases and J 8 bases; bases outside gene matches: 5.

This clone was detected a few times. V gene TRBV11-2 combines with J gene TRBJ2-2; D unclear. This CDR3 comprises 12 residues. Between the trimmed V and J ends, which lost 2 bases and 6 bases, there was a span of 4 bases. From germline, CDR1 is SGHAT and CDR2 FQNNGV. CDR3 sequence: CASSLSAGELFF. Written as DNA, the CDR3 is TGTGCCAGCAGCTTAAGCGCCGGGGAGCTGTTTTTT.